This TCR beta chain comes out of a study of identical twins. Study results and caveats: Partial confounding of zero-insertion analyses by invariant MAIT and iNKT cells was possible. The analysis was cross-sectional rather than longitudinal within donors.

After template switching added a universal primer site, the resulting cDNA carried unique molecular identifiers. TCRdb processed the 5' RACE reads anew with MiXCR; each CDR3 protein has one entry. The table lists approximately 670,000 distinct CDR3 sequences, around 5.7% of them singletons. The trim removed 10 bases at V and 4 bases at J, leaving 10 bases unmatched. Germline loops: CDR1 MNHEY, CDR2 SVGEGT. This CDR3 is built from 14 residues. This clonotype was seen at least ten times. No antigen is known for it. V gene TRBV6-2 or TRBV6-3 combines with J gene TRBJ2-3, with TRBD1 matching 8 bases. Sequencing used naive T cells sorted from blood. The sequence was collected from a man aged 18 to 30 in good health. CDR3 sequence reads: CAISDRDKADTQYF. In DNA, the CDR3 is TGTGCCATCTCGGACAGGGATAAGGCAGATACGCAGTATTTT.